This note documents a single TCR beta chain sequence. Its target is unknown. Here immunoSEQ multiplex PCR was the method, and the copy in TCRdb shows in-frame clones only, minus some. The top ten clones hold around 0.85% of a sample with 130,000 or so clones, approximately 93% of them seen once. Per the germline V gene, CDR1 is MNHEY and CDR2 is SMNVEV (reference sequence). The CDR3 contains 17 residues. Trimming left V 5 bases short and J 4 bases short, with 23 bases between. These data belong to a study of T cell responses to AZD1222 COVID-19 vaccine. Findings and limits, study-wide: In the spike-specific TCR repertoire, nearly half reportedly target unmutated variant regions. The donor cohort was predominantly white British with a female majority, and clonal diversity may have been underestimated. Dominant CD4 TCR responses targeted spike regions 160-218 and 743-854. Sampling captured repertoires only after the peak T cell response.

V is TRBV27 and J is TRBJ1-2; D is undetermined. The clonotype originates from an adult in good health. This sample comprised peripheral blood, obtained on day 0 of MenACWY control vaccination. DNA for the CDR3: TGTGCCAGCAGTCTAGTTTTAGGGTCCGGTACGCTCTATGGCTACACCTTC. This sequence encodes CASSLVLGSGTLYGYTF.